The 30 T cell receptor beta chains listed next were all sequenced from one sample in a study of control samples from healthy donors and cancer patients. TCRdb's copy holds only in-frame clones and misses some; the assay was immunoSEQ multiplex PCR. Here the sample spans about 170,000 clones, roughly 90% being singletons. The sample taken for sequencing was blood. The receptors here all came from a man aged 25-45 years in good health.

The rearrangement joins TRBV11-2 to TRBJ1-1; possibly TRBD1 for D (5 bases). CDR1 and CDR2 (germline): SGHAT, FQNNGV. V was clipped by 2 bases and J by 5 bases, with 15 bases between them. The CDR3 runs 15 residues. For the CDR3, the DNA is TGTGCCAGCAGCTTAATCCAAGGTGGGGGGACTGAAGCTTTCTTT. It specifies CASSLIQGGGTEAFF.

This chain links TRBV5-1 with TRBJ2-3, with 10 positions matching TRBD2. The V segment lost 4 bases and the J segment 0 bases; nucleotides outside the gene matches: 11. CDR1 is SGHRS, CDR2 YFSETQ, per germline. The length of the CDR3 is 18 residues. In nucleotides, the CDR3 is TGCGCCAGCAGCAGGGGTACTAGCGGGGCCTCTAGCACAGATACGCAGTATTTT. Translating gives CASSRGTSGASSTDTQYF.

With respect to this clone: Germline is not matched at one junction end, which may reflect a read error. The V call is TRBV5-5, the J call TRBJ1-2; D is unresolved. The CDR3 is 13 amino acids. CDR1 SGHKS and CDR2 YYEKEE come from the germline V gene (reference sequence). DNA for the CDR3: TGTGCCAGCAACTTGGACGGAGTCTATGGCTACACCTTC. Translation gives CASNLDGVYGYTF. Full variable domain (missing parts from reference TRBV5-5 and TRBJ1-2): DAGVTQSPTHLIKTRGQQVTLRCSPISGHKSVSWYQQVLGQGPQFIFQYYEKEERGRGNFPDRFSARQFPNYSSELNVNALLLGDSALYLCASNLDGVYGYTFGSGTRLTVV.

This rearrangement joins TRBV19 to TRBJ1-1, with 7 bases that match TRBD1. The trim removed 1 base at V and 1 base at J, leaving 9 bases unmatched. This CDR3 has 17 amino acids. Germline CDR1 and CDR2: LNHDA and SQIVND (reference sequence). CDR3 sequence (DNA): TGTGCCAGTAGTATAGGTGCTGGCGGACAGGCGAACACTGAAGCTTTCTTT. This translates into CASSIGAGGQANTEAFF.

The chain combines TRBV7-9 with TRBJ2-3; D unresolved. Trimming left V 6 bases short and J 1 base short, with 5 bases between. This CDR3 is 12 amino acids long. The V gene's germline CDR1 is SEHNR and CDR2 FQNEAQ (reference sequence). This CDR3 reads CASRDGTDTQYF. Written as DNA, the CDR3 is TGTGCCAGCAGGGACGGCACAGATACGCAGTATTTT.

A note on this clone: Other DNA sequences in this sample translate to the same CDR3. As DNA, the CDR3 is TGCAGTGCCGGGGGGGATACGCAGTATTTT. It encodes CSAGGDTQYF. This chain links TRBV20-1 with TRBJ2-3; 7 nucleotides agree with TRBD2. V lost 6 bases, J lost 6 bases, and 0 bases stayed unmatched. Germline CDR1 and CDR2: DFQATT and SNEGSKA (reference sequence). The CDR3 runs to 10 residues.

This chain connects TRBV11-3 to TRBJ1-1; D call uncertain. The V end lost 4 bases, the J end lost 1 base, and 7 bases lay between the germline ends. Germline CDR1 SGHNT, CDR2 YENEEA. CDR3 size: 13 residues. The DNA of the CDR3 is TGTGCCAGCAGCTCCCAGAAGAACACTGAAGCTTTCTTT. Translated: CASSSQKNTEAFF.

V gene TRBV18 combines with J gene TRBJ1-4; D is unclear. The germline gives CDR1 KGHSH, CDR2 LQKENI. V was clipped by 3 bases and J by 12 bases, with 14 bases between them. The CDR3 is made up of 13 amino acids. CDR3 sequence (DNA): TGTGCCAGCTCACCCCCGCAAGGTCGGGAACTGTTTTTT. Translated: CASSPPQGRELFF.

The chain links TRBV28 to TRBJ1-1; no clear D. Germline V gene lookup returns CDR1 MDHEN and CDR2 SYDVKM. The V end was cut by 6 bases, the J end by 3 bases, with 14 bases between. The CDR3 is 14 amino acids. CDR3 residues: CASSPGRVDTEAFF. The CDR3 DNA follows: TGTGCCAGCAGCCCTGGGAGGGTGGACACTGAAGCTTTCTTT.

This rearrangement joins TRBV19 to TRBJ2-7; D remains unclear. The CDR3 sequence is 13 residues long. V lost 7 bases and J lost 0, with 10 bases in between. The V gene's germline CDR1 is LNHDA and CDR2 SQIVND (reference sequence). CDR3 in amino acids: CASTRSDSYEQYF. The CDR3 coding sequence is TGTGCCAGTACCCGATCGGACTCCTACGAGCAGTACTTC.

The chain couples TRBV29-1 to TRBJ2-2; D is uncertain. V dropped 7 bases and J dropped 5 bases, with 8 bases sitting between them. From germline, CDR1 is SQVTM and CDR2 ANQGSEA. The CDR3 covers 11 residues. This chain's CDR3 is CSATGTGELFF. CDR3 DNA sequence: TGCAGCGCCACCGGGACCGGGGAGCTGTTTTTT.

This chain connects TRBV6-5 to TRBJ1-1; D might be TRBD1 (5 bases). The CDR3 sequence is 14 residues long. Trimming removed 2 bases from V and 10 bases from J, with 17 bases in between. Germline CDR1 is MNHEY and CDR2 is SVGAGI. CDR3 amino acids: CASSYRQGGVRAFF. CDR3 bases: TGTGCCAGCAGTTACCGGCAGGGTGGGGTTCGAGCTTTCTTT.

The rearrangement uses TRBV20-1 and TRBJ1-2; no definite D call. The CDR3 loop spans 15 amino acids. V was pared by 3 bases and J by 5 bases, with 19 bases between. The V gene's germline CDR1 is DFQATT and CDR2 SNEGSKA (reference sequence). The CDR3 DNA is TGCAGTGCTAGTAGGTGGGAGGGTTCAGCATATGGCTACACCTTC. Translation gives CSASRWEGSAYGYTF.

The V and J genes are TRBV5-6 and TRBJ2-1; D is possibly TRBD2 (6 bases). The CDR3 runs to 13 residues. Trimming pared 2 bases from V and 10 bases from J, leaving 13 bases between. The germline V gene has CDR1 SGHDT and CDR2 YYEEEE. CDR3 amino acids: CASSLARGLEQFF. DNA for the CDR3: TGTGCCAGCAGCTTAGCTAGGGGACTCGAGCAGTTCTTC.

The sample holds one count of this clone. The J gene is TRBJ1-1, the V gene TRBV19; D might be TRBD1 (5 bases). CDR1 is LNHDA, CDR2 SQIVND, per germline (reference sequence). Trimming stripped 5 bases from V and 5 bases from J, with 15 bases between. The CDR3 is 14 amino acids. The CDR3, as DNA: TGTGCCAGTAGTCAGGGTTCCAAGGGGACTGAAGCTTTCTTT. Residues: CASSQGSKGTEAFF.

The chain recombines TRBV2 with TRBJ1-5, with D unresolved. V shed 8 bases and J shed 0 bases, with 8 bases lying between them. Germline assignment: CDR1 SNHLY and CDR2 FYNNEI. The CDR3 covers 13 residues. CDR3 in DNA: TGTGCCAGCGCTTTGGATAGCAATCAGCCCCAGCATTTT. Translation: CASALDSNQPQHF.

This chain joins TRBV7-3 and TRBJ2-7; TRBD2 aligns across 8 bases. The CDR3 totals 14 residues. V dropped 2 bases and J dropped 4; count of bases not matched to a gene: 4. From germline, CDR1 is SGHTA and CDR2 FQGTGA. The CDR3 DNA is TGTGCCAGCAGCTTAGACCCGGGAGGGTACGAGCAGTACTTC. Translated: CASSLDPGGYEQYF.

This clone was observed a few times. The chain couples TRBV2 to TRBJ2-1; unclear D gene. The germline V gene has CDR1 SNHLY and CDR2 FYNNEI. Trimming pared 3 bases from V and 7 bases from J, leaving 10 bases between. CDR3 length: 13 residues. CDR3 in DNA: TGTGCCAGCAGTGATGGTAGCTGGAATGAGCAGTTCTTC. Translated, it gives CASSDGSWNEQFF.

V and J are TRBV3-1 (or the pseudogene TRBV3-2) and TRBJ2-2; D ambiguous. Per germline, CDR1 LGHDT and CDR2 YNNKEL (reference sequence). V lost 2 bases and J lost 3, with 7 bases in between. The CDR3 has 14 residues. CDR3 residues: CASSQPLYTGELFF. DNA of the CDR3: TGTGCCAGCAGCCAACCCCTCTACACCGGGGAGCTGTTTTTT.

The V and J genes are TRBV7-8 and TRBJ2-1; D is ambiguous. The CDR3 runs to 15 residues. With 5 bases removed from V and 5 bases from J, the gap between germline ends came to 16 bases. The germline gives CDR1 SGHVS, CDR2 FQNEAQ. The CDR3 sequence is CASSQGQPSNNEQFF. In nucleotides, the CDR3 is TGTGCCAGCAGCCAAGGCCAACCTTCCAACAATGAGCAGTTCTTC.

CDR3 nucleotide sequence: TGTGCCACCTCTGGGCCGACCAACTACAATGAGCAGTTCTTC. Encoded protein: CATSGPTNYNEQFF. This sequence joins TRBV6-5 and TRBJ2-1; D remains ambiguous. Trimming removed 10 bases from V and 3 bases from J, with 16 bases in between. The CDR3 contains 14 residues. The germline V gene encodes CDR1 MNHEY and CDR2 SVGAGI.

The chain couples TRBV6-5 to TRBJ2-1; D gene ambiguous. Germline lookup yields CDR1 MNHEY and CDR2 SVGAGI. Between the trimmed V and J ends, which lost 0 bases and 8 bases, there was a span of 8 bases. CDR3 length: 13 residues. Here the CDR3 reads CASSYSSGYEQFF. Written as DNA, the CDR3 is TGTGCCAGCAGTTACTCCTCGGGTTATGAGCAGTTCTTC.

V usage is TRBV2 and J usage is TRBJ1-5; the D gene is possibly TRBD1 (5 bases). The CDR3 totals 15 residues. Trimming left V 3 bases short and J 2 bases short, with 11 bases between. Germline CDR1 and CDR2: SNHLY and FYNNEI. The CDR3 DNA sequence: TGTGCCAGCAGTGAGGGGCGTTTGGGCAATCAGCCCCAGCATTTT. It specifies CASSEGRLGNQPQHF.

This chain links TRBV6-2 or TRBV6-3 with TRBJ2-3; 8 bases are a match to TRBD2. The junction had 13 bases not matched to a gene; V was cut back by 5 bases and J by 6 bases. CDR3 length equals 16 residues. Germline CDR1 is MNHEY and CDR2 is SVGEGT. The CDR3 bases are TGTGCCAGCAGTCCCCGGACTAGCCTACTGGGGGATACGCAGTATTTT. The encoded protein is CASSPRTSLLGDTQYF.

This clone was observed once. The chain joins TRBV4-1 to TRBJ1-2; D is uncertain. With 4 bases removed from V and 6 bases from J, the gap between germline ends came to 15 bases. The germline CDR1 and CDR2 sequences are MGHRA and YSYEKL. CDR3 length: 14 residues. The CDR3: CASSPESGRNGYTF. The DNA for the CDR3 is TGCGCCAGCAGCCCAGAGAGTGGGAGGAATGGCTACACCTTC.

CDR3: CASSYSGGRHEKLFF. For the CDR3, the DNA is TGTGCCAGCAGTTACTCGGGAGGAAGGCACGAAAAACTGTTTTTT. This chain links TRBV6-5 with TRBJ1-4; no clear D gene. Germline loops: CDR1 MNHEY, CDR2 SVGAGI. Trimming cost V 0 bases and J 8 bases, with 13 bases left between them. CDR3 length equals 15 residues.

The V and J genes are TRBV19 and TRBJ2-7; D is undetermined. The germline V gene encodes CDR1 LNHDA and CDR2 SQIVND (reference sequence). Deletions cut 6 bases from V and 2 bases from J, with 11 bases between. The CDR3 sequence is 13 residues long. The CDR3 loop reads CASRSHSTYEQYF. The CDR3 DNA follows: TGTGCCAGTAGAAGCCACAGCACCTACGAGCAGTACTTC.

The V and J genes are TRBV29-1 and TRBJ2-7, with D unclear. V was pared by 4 bases and J by 1 base, with 5 bases between. Germline values: CDR1 SQVTM, CDR2 ANQGSEA. This CDR3 has 11 amino acids. CDR3 residues: CSVAVSYEQYF. The CDR3 DNA reads as TGCAGCGTTGCCGTATCCTACGAGCAGTACTTC.

This sequence joins TRBV5-5 and TRBJ2-7; no firm D call. This CDR3 region has 17 residues. Germline CDR1 and CDR2: SGHKS and YYEKEE (reference sequence). Trimming left V 3 bases short and J 4 bases short, with 23 bases between. CDR3 nucleotides: TGTGCCAGCAGCTCGCGTACACGTACCCTAAGTAGGTACGAGCAGTACTTC. This translates into CASSSRTRTLSRYEQYF.

As concerns this clone: Other DNA sequences in the same sample also yield this CDR3. CDR3 sequence: CASSLGGNTEAFF. The CDR3 coding sequence is TGTGCCAGCAGTTTAGGGGGGAACACTGAAGCTTTCTTT. The J gene is TRBJ1-1, the V gene TRBV12-3 or TRBV12-4; D not resolved. V was trimmed by 1 base and J by 1 base, leaving 4 bases between them. The CDR3 loop spans 13 amino acids.